The T cell receptor (beta chain) under discussion was sequenced for a study of shared clonotypes between healthy human individuals. V lost 5 bases and J lost 10; bases outside the gene matches: 5. CDR3 size: 12 residues. From germline, CDR1 is SNHLY and CDR2 FYNNEI. About this clone itself: Antigen: not known.

Study-wide results and caveats: As a rule, naive subsets had a larger estimated richness than memory subsets.

Clones were read by immunoSEQ multiplex PCR, and TCRdb kept only the in-frame ones, dropping some. This table holds over 1.5 million clones, 98% found once. Sequencing was carried out using naive CD4+ T cells sorted from blood. Regarding subset: CD45RA+ positively selected. This receptor was obtained from a man aged 25-45 years in good health. The chain combines TRBV2 with TRBJ2-1; TRBD1 agrees at 7 bases. The CDR3 here is CASSNRGSEQFF. CDR3 coding DNA: TGTGCCAGCAGTAACAGGGGTAGCGAGCAGTTCTTC.